This T cell receptor beta chain was retrieved from a study of T cells after yellow fever vaccination. 5'RACE template switching produced TCR cDNA carrying a universal primer site and UMIs. TCRdb reprocessed the 5' RACE reads with MiXCR, giving one entry per CDR3 protein. The sample has 120,000 or so distinct CDR3 sequences, approximately 9% seen once; the top ten hold 40%. Points from the study as a whole: The appearance of a small share of clonotypes in both CD4 and CD8 compartments was observed. Secondary responses were weaker yet peaked faster, day 5 versus 15.

As regards this clonotype: No antigen is known for it.

This CDR3 contains 16 residues. The junction had 6 bases not matched to a gene; V was cut back by 5 bases and J by 1 base. The clonotype was recovered from a man between 18 and 35 years old who received the YFV17D yellow fever vaccine. The rearrangement links TRBV12-3 or TRBV12-4 to TRBJ2-3; the match to TRBD2 covers 10 bases. The sequencing here drew on CD8+ T cells sorted from PBMCs, taken on the day of the yellow fever booster vaccination. CDR3 sequence (DNA): TGTGCCAGCAGTGGGCTAGCGGGGGTTGGCACAGATACGCAGTATTTT. It yields the protein CASSGLAGVGTDTQYF.